This T cell receptor (beta chain) is drawn from a study of blood T cell repertoires in COVID-19. The germline V gene has CDR1 KGHSH and CDR2 LQKENI. CDR3 size: 15 residues. V was clipped by 0 bases and J by 5 bases, with 13 bases between them. Profiling relied on immunoSEQ multiplex PCR, and the TCRdb table lists in-frame clones only, not all of them. The sample lists roughly 53,000 clones, around 87% occurring once. The chain is built from TRBV18 and TRBJ2-5; D is uncertain. Material: peripheral blood. This TCR was sampled from a woman of 80 years or more with COVID-19, enrolled during active disease. The CDR3 bases are TGTGCCAGCTCACCACCGGTCCCCCGGTCGGAGACCCAGTACTTC. As protein: CASSPPVPRSETQYF. The full variable domain, its missing parts supplied by reference TRBV18 and TRBJ2-5, is NAGVMQNPRHLVRRRGQEARLRCSPMKGHSHVYWYRQLPEEGLKFMVYLQKENIIDESGMPKERFSAEFPKEGPSILRIQQVVRGDSAAYFCASSPPVPRSETQYFGPGTRLLVL.